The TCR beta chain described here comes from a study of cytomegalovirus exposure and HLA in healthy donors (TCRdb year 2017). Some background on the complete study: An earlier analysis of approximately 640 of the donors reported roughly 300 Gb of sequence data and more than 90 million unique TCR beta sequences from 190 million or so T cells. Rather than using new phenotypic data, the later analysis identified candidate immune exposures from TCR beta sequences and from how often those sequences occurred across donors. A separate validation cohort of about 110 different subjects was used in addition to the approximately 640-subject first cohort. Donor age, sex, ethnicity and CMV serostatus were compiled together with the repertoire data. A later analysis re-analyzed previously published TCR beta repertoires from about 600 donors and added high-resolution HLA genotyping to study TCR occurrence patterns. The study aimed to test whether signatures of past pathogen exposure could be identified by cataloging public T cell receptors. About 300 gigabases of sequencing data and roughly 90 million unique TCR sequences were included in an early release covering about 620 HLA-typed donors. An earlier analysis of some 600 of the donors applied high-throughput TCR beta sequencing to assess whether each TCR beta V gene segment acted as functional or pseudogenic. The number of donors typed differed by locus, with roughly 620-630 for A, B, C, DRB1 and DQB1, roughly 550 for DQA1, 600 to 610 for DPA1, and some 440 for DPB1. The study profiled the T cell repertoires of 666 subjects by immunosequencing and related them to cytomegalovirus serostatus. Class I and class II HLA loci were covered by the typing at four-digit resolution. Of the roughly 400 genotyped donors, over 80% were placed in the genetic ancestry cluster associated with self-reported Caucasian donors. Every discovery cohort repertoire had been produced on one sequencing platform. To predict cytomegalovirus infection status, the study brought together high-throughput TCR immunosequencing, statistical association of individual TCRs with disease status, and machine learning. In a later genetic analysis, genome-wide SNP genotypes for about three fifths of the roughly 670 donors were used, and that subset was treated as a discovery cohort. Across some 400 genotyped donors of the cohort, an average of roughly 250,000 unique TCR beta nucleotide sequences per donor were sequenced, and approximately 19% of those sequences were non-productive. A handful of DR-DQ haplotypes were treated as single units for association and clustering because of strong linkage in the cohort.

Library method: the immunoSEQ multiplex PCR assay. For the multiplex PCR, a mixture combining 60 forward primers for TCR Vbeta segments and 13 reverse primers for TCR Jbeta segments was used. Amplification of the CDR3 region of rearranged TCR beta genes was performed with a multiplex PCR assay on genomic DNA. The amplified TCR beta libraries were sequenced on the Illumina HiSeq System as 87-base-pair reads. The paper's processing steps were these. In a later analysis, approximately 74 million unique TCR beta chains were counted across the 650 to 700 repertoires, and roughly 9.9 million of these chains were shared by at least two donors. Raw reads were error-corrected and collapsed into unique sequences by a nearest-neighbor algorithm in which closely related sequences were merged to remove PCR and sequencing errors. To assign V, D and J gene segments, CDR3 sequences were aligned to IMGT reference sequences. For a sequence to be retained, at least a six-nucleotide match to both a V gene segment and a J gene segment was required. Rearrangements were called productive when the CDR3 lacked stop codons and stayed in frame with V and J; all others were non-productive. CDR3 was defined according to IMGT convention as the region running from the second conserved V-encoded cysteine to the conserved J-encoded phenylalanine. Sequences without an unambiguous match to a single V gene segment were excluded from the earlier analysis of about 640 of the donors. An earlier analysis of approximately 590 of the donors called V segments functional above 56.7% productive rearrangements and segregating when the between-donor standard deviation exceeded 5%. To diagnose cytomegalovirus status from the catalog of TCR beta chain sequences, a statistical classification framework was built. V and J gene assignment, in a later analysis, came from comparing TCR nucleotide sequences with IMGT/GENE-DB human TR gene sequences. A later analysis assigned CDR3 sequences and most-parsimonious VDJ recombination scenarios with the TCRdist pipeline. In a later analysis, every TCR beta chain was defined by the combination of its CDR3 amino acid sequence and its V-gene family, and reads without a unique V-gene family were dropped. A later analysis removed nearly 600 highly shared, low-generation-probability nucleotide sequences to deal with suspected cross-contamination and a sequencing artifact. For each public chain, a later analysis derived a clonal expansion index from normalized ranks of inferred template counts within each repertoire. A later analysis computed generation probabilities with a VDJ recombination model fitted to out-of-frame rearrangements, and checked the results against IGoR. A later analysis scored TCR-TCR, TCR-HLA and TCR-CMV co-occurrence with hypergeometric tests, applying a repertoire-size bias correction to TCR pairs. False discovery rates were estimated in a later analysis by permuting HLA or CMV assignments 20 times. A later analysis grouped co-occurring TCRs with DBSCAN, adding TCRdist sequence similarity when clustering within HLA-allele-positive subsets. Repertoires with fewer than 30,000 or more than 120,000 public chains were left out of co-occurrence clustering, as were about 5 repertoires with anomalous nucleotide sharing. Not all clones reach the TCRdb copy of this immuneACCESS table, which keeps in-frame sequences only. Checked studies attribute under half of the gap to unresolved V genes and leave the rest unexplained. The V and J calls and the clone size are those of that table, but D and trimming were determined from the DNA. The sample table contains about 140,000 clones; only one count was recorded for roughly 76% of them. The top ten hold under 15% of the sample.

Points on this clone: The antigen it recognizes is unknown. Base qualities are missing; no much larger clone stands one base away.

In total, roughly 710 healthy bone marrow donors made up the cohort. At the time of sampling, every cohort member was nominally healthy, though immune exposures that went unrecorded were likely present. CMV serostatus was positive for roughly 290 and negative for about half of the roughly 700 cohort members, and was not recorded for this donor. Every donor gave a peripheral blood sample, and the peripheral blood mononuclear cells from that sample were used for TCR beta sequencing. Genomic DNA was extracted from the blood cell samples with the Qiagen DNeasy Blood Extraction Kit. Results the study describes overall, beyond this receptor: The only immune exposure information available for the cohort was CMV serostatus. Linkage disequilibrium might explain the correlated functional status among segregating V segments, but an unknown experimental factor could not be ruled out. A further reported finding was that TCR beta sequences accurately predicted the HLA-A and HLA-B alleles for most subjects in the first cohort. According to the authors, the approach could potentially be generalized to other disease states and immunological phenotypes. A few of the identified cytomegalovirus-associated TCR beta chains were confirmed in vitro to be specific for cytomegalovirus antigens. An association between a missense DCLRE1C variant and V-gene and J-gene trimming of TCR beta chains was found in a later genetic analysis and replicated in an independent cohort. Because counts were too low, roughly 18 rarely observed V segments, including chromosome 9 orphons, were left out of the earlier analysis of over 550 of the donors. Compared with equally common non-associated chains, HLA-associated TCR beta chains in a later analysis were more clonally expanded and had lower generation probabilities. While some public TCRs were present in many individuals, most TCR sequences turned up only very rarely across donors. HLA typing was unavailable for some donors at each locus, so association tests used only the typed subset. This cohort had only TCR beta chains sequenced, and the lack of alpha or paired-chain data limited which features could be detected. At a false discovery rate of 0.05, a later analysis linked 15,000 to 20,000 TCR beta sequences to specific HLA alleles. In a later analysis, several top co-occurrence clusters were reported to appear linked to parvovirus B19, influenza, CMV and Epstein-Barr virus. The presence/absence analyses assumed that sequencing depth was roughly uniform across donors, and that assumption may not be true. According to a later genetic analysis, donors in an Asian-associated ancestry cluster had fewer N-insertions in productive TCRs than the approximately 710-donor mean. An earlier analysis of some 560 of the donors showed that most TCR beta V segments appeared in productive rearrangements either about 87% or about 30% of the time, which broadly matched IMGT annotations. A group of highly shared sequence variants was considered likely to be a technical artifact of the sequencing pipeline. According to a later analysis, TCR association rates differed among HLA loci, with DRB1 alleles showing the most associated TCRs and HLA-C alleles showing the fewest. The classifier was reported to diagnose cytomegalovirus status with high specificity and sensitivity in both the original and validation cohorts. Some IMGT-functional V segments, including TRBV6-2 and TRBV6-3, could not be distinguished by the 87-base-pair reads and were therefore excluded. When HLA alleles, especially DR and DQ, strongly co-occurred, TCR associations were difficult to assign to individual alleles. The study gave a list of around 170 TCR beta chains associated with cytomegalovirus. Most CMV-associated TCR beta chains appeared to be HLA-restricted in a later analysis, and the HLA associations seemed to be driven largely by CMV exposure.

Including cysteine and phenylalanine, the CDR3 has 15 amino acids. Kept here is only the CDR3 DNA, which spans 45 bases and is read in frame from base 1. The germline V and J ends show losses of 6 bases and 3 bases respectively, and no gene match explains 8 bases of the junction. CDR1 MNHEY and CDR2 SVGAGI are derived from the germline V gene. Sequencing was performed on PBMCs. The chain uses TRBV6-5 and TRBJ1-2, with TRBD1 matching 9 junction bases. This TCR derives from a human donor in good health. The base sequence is TGTGCCAGCAGCTCTCGACAGGGGGGGTACTATGGCTACACCTTC. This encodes CASSSRQGGYYGYTF.